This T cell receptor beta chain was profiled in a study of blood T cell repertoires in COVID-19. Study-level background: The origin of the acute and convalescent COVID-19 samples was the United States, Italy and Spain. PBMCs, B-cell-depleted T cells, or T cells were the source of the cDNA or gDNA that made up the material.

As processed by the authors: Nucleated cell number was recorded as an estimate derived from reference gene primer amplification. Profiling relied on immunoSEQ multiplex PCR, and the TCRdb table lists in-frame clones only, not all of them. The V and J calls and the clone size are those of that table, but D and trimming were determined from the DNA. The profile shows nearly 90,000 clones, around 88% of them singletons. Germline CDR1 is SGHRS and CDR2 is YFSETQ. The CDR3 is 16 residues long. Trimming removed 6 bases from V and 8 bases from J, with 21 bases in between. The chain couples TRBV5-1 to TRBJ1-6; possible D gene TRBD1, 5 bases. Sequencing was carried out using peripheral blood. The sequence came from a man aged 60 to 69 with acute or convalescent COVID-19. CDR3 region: CASKRGGFGGDSPLHF. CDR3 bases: TGCGCCAGCAAACGGGGCGGCTTTGGAGGGGATTCACCCCTCCACTTT. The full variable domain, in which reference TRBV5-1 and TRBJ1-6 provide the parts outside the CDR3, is KAGVTQTPRYLIKTRGQQVTLSCSPISGHRSVSWYQQTPGQGLQFLFEYFSETQRNKGNFPGRFSGRQFSNSRSEMNVSTLELGDSALYLCASKRGGFGGDSPLHFGNGTRLTVT.